This T cell receptor (beta chain) was obtained from a study of cytomegalovirus exposure and HLA in healthy donors. The PCR used 60 Vbeta and 13 Jbeta primers. As processed by the authors: Later, 65 million to 90 million unique TCR beta chains were counted in an analysis, and roughly 11 million of them were shared. Some clones are missing from TCRdb's copy, which holds only in-frame ones; the method was immunoSEQ multiplex PCR. V and J calls and clone size are given by that table; D and trimming were obtained from the DNA. The data hold about 180,000 clones, with about three quarters observed a single time. General study results and limits: In a later analysis, TCR beta V- and J-gene trimming showed a link to a missense DCLRE1C variant. Listed as cytomegalovirus-associated were 150 or so TCR beta chains. Cytomegalovirus status, reportedly, was diagnosed with high specificity and sensitivity by the classifier.

V lost 4 bases to trimming and J lost 0 bases; unmatched junction nucleotides: 3. The CDR3 has 15 amino acids. Per germline, CDR1 MNHEY and CDR2 SMNVEV (reference sequence). On this clone itself: The antigen is not known.

Sequencing was done on a sample of PBMCs. This receptor was taken from a man aged 40-49 years in good health and CMV-seronegative. The V and J genes are TRBV27 and TRBJ2-7; TRBD1 agrees at 10 bases. The CDR3, as DNA: TGTGCCAGCAGTTCGAGGACAGGGGGCTCCTACGAGCAGTACTTC. This sequence encodes CASSSRTGGSYEQYF.